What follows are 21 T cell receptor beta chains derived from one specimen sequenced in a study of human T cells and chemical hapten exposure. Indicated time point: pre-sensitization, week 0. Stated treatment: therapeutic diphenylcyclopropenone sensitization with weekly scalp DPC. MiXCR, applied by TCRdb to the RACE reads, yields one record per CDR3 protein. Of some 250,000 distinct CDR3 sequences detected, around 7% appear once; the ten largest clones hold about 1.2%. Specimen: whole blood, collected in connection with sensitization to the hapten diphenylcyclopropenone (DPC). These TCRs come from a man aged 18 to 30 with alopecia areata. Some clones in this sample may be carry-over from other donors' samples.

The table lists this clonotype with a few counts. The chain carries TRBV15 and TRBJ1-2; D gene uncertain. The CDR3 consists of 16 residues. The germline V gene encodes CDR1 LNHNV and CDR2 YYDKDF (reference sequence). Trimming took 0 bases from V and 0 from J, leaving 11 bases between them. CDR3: CATSREAGEANYGYTF. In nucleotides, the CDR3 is TGTGCCACCAGCAGAGAGGCGGGTGAAGCTAACTATGGCTACACCTTC.

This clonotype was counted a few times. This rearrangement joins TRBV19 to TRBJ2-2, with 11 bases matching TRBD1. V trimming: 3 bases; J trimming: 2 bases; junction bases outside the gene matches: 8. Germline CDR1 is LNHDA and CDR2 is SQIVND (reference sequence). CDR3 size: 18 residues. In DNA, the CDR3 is TGTGCCAGTAGTATCATCTCCGGGACAGGGGGTAACACCGGGGAGCTGTTTTTT. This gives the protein CASSIISGTGGNTGELFF. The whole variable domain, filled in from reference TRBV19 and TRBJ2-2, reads DGGITQSPKYLFRKEGQNVTLSCEQNLNHDAMYWYRQDPGQGLRLIYYSQIVNDFQKGDIAEGYSVSREKKESFPLTVTSAQKNPTAFYLCASSIISGTGGNTGELFFGEGSRLTVL.

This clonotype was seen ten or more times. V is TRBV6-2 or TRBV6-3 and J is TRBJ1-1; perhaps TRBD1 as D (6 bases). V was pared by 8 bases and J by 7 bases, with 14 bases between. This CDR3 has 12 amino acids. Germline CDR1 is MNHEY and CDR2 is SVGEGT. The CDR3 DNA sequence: TGTGCCAGCGGAAAGGGGACATATGAAGCTTTCTTT. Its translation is CASGKGTYEAFF.

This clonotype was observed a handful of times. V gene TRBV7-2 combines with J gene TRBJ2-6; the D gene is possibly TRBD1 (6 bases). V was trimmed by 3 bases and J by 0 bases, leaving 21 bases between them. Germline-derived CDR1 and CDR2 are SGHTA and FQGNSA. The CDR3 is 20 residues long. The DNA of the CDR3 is TGTGCCAGCAGCTTTAGCCATTCCAGGGGCCACAGCTCTGGGGCCAACGTCCTGACTTTC. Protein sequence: CASSFSHSRGHSSGANVLTF.

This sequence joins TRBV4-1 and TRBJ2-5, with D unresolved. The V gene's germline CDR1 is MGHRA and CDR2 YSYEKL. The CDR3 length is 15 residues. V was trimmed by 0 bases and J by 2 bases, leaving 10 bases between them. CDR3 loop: CASSQDRAWQETQYF. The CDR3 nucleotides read TGCGCCAGCAGCCAAGATCGGGCCTGGCAAGAGACCCAGTACTTC.

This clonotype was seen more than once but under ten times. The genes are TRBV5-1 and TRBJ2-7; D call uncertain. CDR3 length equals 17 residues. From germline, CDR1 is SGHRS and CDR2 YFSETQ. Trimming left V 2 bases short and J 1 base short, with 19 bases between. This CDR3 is CASSLALDAKGSYEQYF. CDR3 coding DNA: TGCGCCAGCAGCTTAGCCCTGGACGCTAAAGGTTCCTACGAGCAGTACTTC.

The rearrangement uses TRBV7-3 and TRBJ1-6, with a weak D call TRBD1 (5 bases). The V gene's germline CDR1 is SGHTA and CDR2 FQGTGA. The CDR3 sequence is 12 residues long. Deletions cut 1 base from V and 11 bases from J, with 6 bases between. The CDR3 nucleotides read TGTGCCAGCAGCTTAATGGGGGCACCCCTCCACTTT. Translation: CASSLMGAPLHF.

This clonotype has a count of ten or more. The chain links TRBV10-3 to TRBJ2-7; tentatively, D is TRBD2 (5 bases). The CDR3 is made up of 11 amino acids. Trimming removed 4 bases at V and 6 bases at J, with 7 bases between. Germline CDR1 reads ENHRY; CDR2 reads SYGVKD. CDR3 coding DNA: TGTGCCATCAGTGCGGGGTTCGAGCAGTACGTC. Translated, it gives CAISAGFEQYV.

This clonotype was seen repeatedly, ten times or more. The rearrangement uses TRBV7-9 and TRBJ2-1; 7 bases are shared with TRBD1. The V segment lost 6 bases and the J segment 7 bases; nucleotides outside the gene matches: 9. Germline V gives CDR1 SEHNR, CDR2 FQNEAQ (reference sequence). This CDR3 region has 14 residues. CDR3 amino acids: CASRVGGVVNEQFF. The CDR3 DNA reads TGTGCCAGCAGAGTAGGGGGCGTCGTTAATGAGCAGTTCTTC.

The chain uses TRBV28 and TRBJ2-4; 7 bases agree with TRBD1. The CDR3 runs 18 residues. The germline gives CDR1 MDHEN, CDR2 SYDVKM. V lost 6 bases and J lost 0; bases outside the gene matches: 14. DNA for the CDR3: TGTGCCAGCAGCTCGGCGACAGGGCGAGTTATAGCCAAAAACATTCAGTACTTC. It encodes CASSSATGRVIAKNIQYF. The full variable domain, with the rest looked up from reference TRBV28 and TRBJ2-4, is DVKVTQSSRYLVKRTGEKVFLECVQDMDHENMFWYRQDPGLGLRLIYFSYDVKMKEKGDIPEGYSVSREKKERFSLILESASTNQTSMYLCASSSATGRVIAKNIQYFGAGTRLSVL.

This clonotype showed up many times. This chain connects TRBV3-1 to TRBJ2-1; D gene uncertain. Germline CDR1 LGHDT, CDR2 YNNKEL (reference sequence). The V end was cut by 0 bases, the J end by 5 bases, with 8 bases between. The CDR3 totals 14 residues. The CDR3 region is CASSQETAHNEQFF. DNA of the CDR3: TGTGCCAGCAGCCAAGAGACTGCCCACAATGAGCAGTTCTTC.

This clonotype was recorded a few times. The CDR3 loop reads CSASWGRSYNEQFF. DNA for the CDR3: TGCAGTGCTAGCTGGGGTCGCTCCTACAATGAGCAGTTCTTC. The chain combines TRBV20-1 with TRBJ2-1; D unresolved. The germline V gene encodes CDR1 DFQATT and CDR2 SNEGSKA (reference sequence). Trimming took off 3 bases at V and 0 bases at J, with 9 bases between the two ends. This CDR3 contains 14 residues.

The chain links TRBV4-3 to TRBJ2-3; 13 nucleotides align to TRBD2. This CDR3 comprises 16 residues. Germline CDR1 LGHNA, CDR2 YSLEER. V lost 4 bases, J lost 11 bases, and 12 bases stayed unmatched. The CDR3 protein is CASSPKTSGGTPRQYF. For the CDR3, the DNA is TGCGCCAGCAGCCCAAAGACTAGCGGGGGGACTCCCAGGCAGTATTTT.

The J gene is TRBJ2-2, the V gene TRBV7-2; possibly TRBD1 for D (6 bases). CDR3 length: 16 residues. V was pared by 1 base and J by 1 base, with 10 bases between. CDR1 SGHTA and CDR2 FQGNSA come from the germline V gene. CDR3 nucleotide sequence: TGTGCCAGCAGCTTAGACCGGGACAAGAACACCGGGGAGCTGTTTTTT. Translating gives CASSLDRDKNTGELFF.

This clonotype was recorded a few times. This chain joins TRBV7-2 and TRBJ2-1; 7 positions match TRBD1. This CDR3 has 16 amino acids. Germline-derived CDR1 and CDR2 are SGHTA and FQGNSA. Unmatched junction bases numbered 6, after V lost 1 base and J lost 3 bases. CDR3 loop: CASSLEQGTIYNEQFF. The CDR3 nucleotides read TGTGCCAGCAGCTTAGAACAGGGGACGATCTACAATGAGCAGTTCTTC.

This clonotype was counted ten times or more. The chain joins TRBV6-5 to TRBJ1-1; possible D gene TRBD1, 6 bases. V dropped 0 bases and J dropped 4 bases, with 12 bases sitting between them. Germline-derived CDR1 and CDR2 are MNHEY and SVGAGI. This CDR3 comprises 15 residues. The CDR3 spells CASSYSRGGGTEAFF. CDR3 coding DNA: TGTGCCAGCAGTTACTCGAGGGGGGGTGGCACTGAAGCTTTCTTT.

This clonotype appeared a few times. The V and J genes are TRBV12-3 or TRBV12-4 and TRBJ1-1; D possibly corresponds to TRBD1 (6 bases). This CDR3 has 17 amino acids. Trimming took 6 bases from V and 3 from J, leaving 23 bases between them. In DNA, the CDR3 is TGTGCCAGCAGAACGGCGTGGGGGCGTGAGGGGGACACTGAAGCTTTCTTT. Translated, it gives CASRTAWGREGDTEAFF.

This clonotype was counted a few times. CDR3 in amino acids: CASSHGQTDGYTF. CDR3 in DNA: TGTGCCAGCAGTCACGGGCAGACCGATGGCTACACCTTC. This chain links TRBV3-1 with TRBJ1-2; the D is unclear. V was clipped by 6 bases and J by 6 bases, with 14 bases between them. Germline V gene data show CDR1 as LGHDT and CDR2 as YNNKEL (reference sequence). The CDR3 has 13 residues.

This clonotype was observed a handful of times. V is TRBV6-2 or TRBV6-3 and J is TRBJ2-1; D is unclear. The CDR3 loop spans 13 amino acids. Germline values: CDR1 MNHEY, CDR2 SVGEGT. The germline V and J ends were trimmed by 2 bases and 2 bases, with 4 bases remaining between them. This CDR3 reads CASSYLTYNEQFF. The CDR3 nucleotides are TGTGCCAGCAGTTACCTGACCTACAATGAGCAGTTCTTC.

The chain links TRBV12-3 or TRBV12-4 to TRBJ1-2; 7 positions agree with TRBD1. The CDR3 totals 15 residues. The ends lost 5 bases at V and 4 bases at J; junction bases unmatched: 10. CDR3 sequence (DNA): TGTGCCAGCAGTCGATGGACAGGCCTAATCTATGGCTACACCTTC. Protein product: CASSRWTGLIYGYTF.

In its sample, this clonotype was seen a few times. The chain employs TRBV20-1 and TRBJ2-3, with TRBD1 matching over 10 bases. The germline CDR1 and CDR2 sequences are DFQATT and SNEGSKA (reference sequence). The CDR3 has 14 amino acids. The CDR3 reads CTTRQGARTDTQYF. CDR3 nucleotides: TGCACCACCAGACAGGGGGCGCGCACAGATACGCAGTATTTT.